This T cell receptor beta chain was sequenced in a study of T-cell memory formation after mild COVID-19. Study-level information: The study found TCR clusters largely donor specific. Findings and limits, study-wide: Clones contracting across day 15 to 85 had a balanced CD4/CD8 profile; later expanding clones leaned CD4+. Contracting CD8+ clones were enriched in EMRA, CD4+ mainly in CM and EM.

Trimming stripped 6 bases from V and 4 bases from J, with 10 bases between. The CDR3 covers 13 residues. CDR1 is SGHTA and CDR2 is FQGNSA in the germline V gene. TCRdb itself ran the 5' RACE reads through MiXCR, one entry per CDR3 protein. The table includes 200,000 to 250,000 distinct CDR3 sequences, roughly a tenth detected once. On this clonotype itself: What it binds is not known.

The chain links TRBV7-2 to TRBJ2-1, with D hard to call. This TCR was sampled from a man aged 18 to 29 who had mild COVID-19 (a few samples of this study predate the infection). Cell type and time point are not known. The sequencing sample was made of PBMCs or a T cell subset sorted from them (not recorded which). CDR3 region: CASSPYMYNEQFF. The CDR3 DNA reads TGTGCCAGCAGTCCGTACATGTACAATGAGCAGTTCTTC.